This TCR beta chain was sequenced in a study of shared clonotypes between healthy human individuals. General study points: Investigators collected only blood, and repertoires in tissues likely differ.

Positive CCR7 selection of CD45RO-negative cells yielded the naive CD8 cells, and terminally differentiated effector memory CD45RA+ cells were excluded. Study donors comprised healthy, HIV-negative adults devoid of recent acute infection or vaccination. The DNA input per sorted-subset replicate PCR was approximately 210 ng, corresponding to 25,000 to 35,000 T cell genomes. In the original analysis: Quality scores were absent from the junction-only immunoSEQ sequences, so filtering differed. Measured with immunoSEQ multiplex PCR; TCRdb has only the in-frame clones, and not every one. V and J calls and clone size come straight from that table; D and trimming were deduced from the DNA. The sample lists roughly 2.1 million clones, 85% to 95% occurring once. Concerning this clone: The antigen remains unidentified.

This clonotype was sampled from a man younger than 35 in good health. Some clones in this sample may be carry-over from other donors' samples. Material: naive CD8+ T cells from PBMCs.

The DNA for the CDR3 is TGTGCCAGCAGTTACCCCGGCAGGGCGAGTGAGCAGTTCTTC. It specifies CASSYPGRASEQFF. This rearrangement joins TRBV6-6 to TRBJ2-1; maybe TRBD1 (5 bases). The V and J ends lost 2 bases and 9 bases respectively, with 14 bases between them. The CDR3 has 14 residues. Looked up from germline, CDR1 is MNHNY and CDR2 is SVGAGI (reference sequence).